This T cell receptor (beta chain) is drawn from a study of T cells in Graves' hyperthyroidism and ophthalmopathy. Regions amplified from RNA transcripts were the TCR beta CDR3 regions. The HTBI primer set was used in a first-round RT-PCR of the TCR CDR3. TCRdb processed the multiplex PCR reads anew with MiXCR; each CDR3 protein has one entry. The sample contains around 380,000 distinct CDR3 sequences, approximately 13% of which appear only once. CDR1 is SGDLS, CDR2 YYNGEE, per germline. CDR3 length: 14 residues. Trimming cost V 0 bases and J 6 bases, with 13 bases left between them. This clonotype was observed a handful of times.

The origin of this receptor is a man aged 30 to 45 with Graves' hyperthyroidism that later progressed to Graves' ophthalmopathy. The sample taken for sequencing was blood. The chain links TRBV9 to TRBJ2-7; maybe TRBD2 (5 bases). DNA for the CDR3: TGTGCCAGCAGCGTAGATGCTAGCCATCGCGAGCAGTACTTC. It codes for CASSVDASHREQYF.